The source of this T cell receptor beta chain is a study of post-analysis software for immune sequencing data. Overall study results and limits: TRBV5-6, TRBV5-1 and TRBV20-1 belonged to a set of about 5 TRBV segments that were more frequent in patients than controls.

Carried by the TCR beta cDNA libraries were unique molecular identifiers. A single record per CDR3 protein comes from TCRdb applying MiXCR to the PCR reads. The sample has under 200,000 distinct CDR3 sequences; 29% are singletons. The CDR3 totals 17 residues. Germline V gives CDR1 MNHEY, CDR2 SVGAGI. Only one count was recorded for this clonotype. The antigen remains unidentified. A read error is possible here, since a much larger clone lies one base away. J is TRBJ1-2 and V is TRBV6-5; the D gene is possibly TRBD1 (5 bases). Sequenced input: blood. The TCR was taken from a girl under 18 with multiple sclerosis. The CDR3 DNA is TGTACCAGCAGTTACTCTCGATCTAAGGGGAATAAATCGGGCTACACCTTC. Its protein product is CTSSYSRSKGNKSGYTF.